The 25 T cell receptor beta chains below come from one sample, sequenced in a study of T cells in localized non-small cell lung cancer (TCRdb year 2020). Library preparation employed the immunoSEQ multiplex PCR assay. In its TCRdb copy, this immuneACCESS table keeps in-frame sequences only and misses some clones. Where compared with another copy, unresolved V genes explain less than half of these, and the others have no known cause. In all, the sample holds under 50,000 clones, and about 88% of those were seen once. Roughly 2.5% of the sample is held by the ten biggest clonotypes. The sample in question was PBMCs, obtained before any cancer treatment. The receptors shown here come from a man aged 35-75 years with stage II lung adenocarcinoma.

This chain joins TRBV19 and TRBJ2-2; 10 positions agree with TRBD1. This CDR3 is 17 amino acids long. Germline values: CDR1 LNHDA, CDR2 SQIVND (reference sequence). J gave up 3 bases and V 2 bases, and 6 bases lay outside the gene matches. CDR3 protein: CASSITPGQGDTGELFF. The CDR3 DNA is TGTGCCAGTAGTATAACCCCCGGACAGGGGGACACCGGGGAGCTGTTTTTT.

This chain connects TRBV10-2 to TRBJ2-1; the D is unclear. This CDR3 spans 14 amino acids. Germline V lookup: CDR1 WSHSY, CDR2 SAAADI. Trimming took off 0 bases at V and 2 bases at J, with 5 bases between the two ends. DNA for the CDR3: TGCGCCAGCAGTGAGTCCTATGCCTACAATGAGCAGTTCTTC. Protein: CASSESYAYNEQFF.

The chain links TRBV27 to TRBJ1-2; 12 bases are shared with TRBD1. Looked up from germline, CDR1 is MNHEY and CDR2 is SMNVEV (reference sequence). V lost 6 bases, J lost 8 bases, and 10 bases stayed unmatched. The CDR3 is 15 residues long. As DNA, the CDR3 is TGTGCCAGCAGCGTAGGGGGACAGGGGGCTCGAGGCTACACCTTC. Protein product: CASSVGGQGARGYTF.

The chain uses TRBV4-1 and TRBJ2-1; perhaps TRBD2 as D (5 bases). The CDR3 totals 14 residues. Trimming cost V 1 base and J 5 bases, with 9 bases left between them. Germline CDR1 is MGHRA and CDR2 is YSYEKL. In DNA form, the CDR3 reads TGCGCCAGCAGCCAAGTTATGACTAACAATGAGCAGTTCTTC. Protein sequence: CASSQVMTNNEQFF.

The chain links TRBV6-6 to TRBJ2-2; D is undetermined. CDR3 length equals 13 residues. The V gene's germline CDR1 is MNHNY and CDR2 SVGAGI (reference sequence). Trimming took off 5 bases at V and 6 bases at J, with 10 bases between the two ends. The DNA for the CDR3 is TGTGCCAGCAGTCCAATCATGGCCGGGGAGCTGTTTTTT. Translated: CASSPIMAGELFF.

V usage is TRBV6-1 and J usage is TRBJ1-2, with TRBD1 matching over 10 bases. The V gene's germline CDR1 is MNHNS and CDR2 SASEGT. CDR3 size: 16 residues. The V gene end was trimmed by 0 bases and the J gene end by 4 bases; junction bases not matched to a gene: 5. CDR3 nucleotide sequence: TGTGCCAGCAGTGAAGCGCTTGGGGACAGGGGCTATGGCTACACCTTC. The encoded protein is CASSEALGDRGYGYTF.

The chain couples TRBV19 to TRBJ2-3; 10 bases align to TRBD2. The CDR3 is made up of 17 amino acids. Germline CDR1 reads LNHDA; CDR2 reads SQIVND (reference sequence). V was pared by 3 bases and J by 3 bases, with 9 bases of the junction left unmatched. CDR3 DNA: TGTGCCAGTAGTATCTCCGCTAGCGGGGGCCCGACAGATACGCAGTATTTT. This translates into CASSISASGGPTDTQYF.

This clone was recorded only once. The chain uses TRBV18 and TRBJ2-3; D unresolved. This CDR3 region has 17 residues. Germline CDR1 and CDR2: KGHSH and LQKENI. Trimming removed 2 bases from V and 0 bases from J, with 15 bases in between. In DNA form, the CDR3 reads TGTGCCAGCTCACCAAGTCAATTTGGGTATAGCACAGATACGCAGTATTTT. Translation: CASSPSQFGYSTDTQYF.

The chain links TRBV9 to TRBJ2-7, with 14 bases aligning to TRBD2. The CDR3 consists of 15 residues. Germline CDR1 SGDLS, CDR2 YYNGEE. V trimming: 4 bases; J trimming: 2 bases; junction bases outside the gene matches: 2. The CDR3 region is CASSSGLAGAYEQYF. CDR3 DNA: TGTGCCAGCAGCTCGGGACTAGCGGGGGCCTACGAGCAGTACTTC. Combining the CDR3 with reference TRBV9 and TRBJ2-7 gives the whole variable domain DSGVTQTPKHLITATGQRVTLRCSPRSGDLSVYWYQQSLDQGLQFLIQYYNGEERAKGNILERFSAQQFPDLHSELNLSSLELGDSALYFCASSSGLAGAYEQYFGPGTRLTVT.

CDR3 DNA sequence: TGTGCCTGGAACCCGGGGGCTCGGGGGGGAAAACTGTTTTTT. As protein: CAWNPGARGGKLFF. The V call is TRBV30, the J call TRBJ1-4, with D possibly matching TRBD1 (6 bases). The CDR3 has 14 residues. The germline gives CDR1 GTSNPN, CDR2 SVGIG (reference sequence). Trimming stripped 4 bases from V and 10 bases from J, with 19 bases between. Supplemented by reference TRBV30 and TRBJ1-4, the full variable domain reads SQTIHQWPATLVQPVGSPLSLECTVEGTSNPNLYWYRQAAGRGLQLLFYSVGIGQISSEVPQNLSASRPQDRQFILSSKKLLLSDSGFYLCAWNPGARGGKLFFGSGTQLSVL.

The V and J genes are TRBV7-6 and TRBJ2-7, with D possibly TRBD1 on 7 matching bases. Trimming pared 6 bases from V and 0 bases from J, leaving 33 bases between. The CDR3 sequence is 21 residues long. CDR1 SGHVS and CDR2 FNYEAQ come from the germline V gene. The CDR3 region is CASSYPLRQGGRDLSSYEQYV. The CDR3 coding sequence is TGTGCCAGCAGTTATCCCCTCCGACAGGGAGGACGCGACCTCAGCTCCTACGAGCAGTACGTC.

CDR3 loop: CASSEYNPGGFTDTQYF. The CDR3 DNA is TGTGCCAGCAGTGAATATAACCCAGGGGGCTTCACAGATACGCAGTATTTT. The rearrangement uses TRBV25-1 and TRBJ2-3, with 8 bases matching TRBD1. Looked up from germline, CDR1 is MGHDK and CDR2 is SYGVNS. The V gene end was trimmed by 0 bases and the J gene end by 2 bases; junction bases not matched to a gene: 7. CDR3 size: 17 residues. Supplemented by reference TRBV25-1 and TRBJ2-3, the full variable domain reads EADIYQTPRYLVIGTGKKITLECSQTMGHDKMYWYQQDPGMELHLIHYSYGVNSTEKGDLSSESTVSRIRTEHFPLTLESARPSHTSQYLCASSEYNPGGFTDTQYFGPGTRLTVL.

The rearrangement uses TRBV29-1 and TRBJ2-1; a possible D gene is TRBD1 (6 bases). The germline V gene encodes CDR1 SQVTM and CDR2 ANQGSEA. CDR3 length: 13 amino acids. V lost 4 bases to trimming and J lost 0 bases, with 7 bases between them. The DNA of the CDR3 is TGCAGCGTTGGACAGGACTCCTACAATGAGCAGTTCTTC. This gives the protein CSVGQDSYNEQFF.

The CDR3 coding sequence is TGTGCCAGCAGCCCAGGGGATATACTAGGAAACACCATATATTTT. The encoded protein is CASSPGDILGNTIYF. The chain couples TRBV9 to TRBJ1-3, with D possibly TRBD1 on 6 matching bases. In germline, CDR1 is SGDLS, CDR2 YYNGEE. The germline V and J ends were trimmed by 4 bases and 4 bases, with 15 bases remaining between them. This CDR3 has 15 amino acids.

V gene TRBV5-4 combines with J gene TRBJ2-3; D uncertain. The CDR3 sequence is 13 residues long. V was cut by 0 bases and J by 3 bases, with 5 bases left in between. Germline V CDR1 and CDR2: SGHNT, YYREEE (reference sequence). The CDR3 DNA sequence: TGTGCCAGCAGCTTGGGAAGGACAGATACGCAGTATTTT. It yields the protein CASSLGRTDTQYF.

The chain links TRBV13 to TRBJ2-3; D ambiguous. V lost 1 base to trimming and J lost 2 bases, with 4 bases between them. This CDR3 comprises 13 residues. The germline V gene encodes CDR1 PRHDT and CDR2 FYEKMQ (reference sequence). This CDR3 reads CASSLEVTDTQYF. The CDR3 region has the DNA TGTGCCAGCAGCTTAGAAGTCACAGATACGCAGTATTTT. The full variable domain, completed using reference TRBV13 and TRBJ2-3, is AAGVIQSPRHLIKEKRETATLKCYPIPRHDTVYWYQQGPGQDPQFLISFYEKMQSDKGSIPDRFSAQQFSDYHSELNMSSLELGDSALYFCASSLEVTDTQYFGPGTRLTVL.

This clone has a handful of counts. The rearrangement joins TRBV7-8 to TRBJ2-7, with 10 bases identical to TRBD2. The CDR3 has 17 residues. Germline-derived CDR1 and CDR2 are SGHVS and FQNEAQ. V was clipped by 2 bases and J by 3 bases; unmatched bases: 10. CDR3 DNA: TGTGCCAGCAGCTTATCAGCATTAACTAGCGGGGACTACGAGCAGTACTTC. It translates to CASSLSALTSGDYEQYF.

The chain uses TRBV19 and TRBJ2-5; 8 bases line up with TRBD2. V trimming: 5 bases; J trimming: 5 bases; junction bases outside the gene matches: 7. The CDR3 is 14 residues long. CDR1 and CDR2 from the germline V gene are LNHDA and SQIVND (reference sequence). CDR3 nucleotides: TGTGCCAGTAGTCCGCCGGGGGGGCGGGAGACCCAGTACTTC. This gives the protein CASSPPGGRETQYF. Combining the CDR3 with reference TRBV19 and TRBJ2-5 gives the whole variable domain DGGITQSPKYLFRKEGQNVTLSCEQNLNHDAMYWYRQDPGQGLRLIYYSQIVNDFQKGDIAEGYSVSREKKESFPLTVTSAQKNPTAFYLCASSPPGGRETQYFGPGTRLLVL.

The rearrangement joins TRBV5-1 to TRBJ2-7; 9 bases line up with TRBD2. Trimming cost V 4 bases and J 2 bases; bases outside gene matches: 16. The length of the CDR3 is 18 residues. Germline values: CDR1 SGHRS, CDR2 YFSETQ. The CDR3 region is CASSPMEPGLAFTYEQYF. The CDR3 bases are TGCGCCAGCAGCCCGATGGAGCCTGGACTAGCGTTCACCTACGAGCAGTACTTC.

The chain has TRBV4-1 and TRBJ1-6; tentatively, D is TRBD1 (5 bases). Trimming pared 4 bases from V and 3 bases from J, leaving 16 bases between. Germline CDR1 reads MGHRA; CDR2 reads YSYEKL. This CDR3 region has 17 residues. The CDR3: CASSPGPPRRYNSPLHF. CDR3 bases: TGCGCCAGCAGCCCGGGGCCCCCTCGTCGCTATAATTCACCCCTCCACTTT.

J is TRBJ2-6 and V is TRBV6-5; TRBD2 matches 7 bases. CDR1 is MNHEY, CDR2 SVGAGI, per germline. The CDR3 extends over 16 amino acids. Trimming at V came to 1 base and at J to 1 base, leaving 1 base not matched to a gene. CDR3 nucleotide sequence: TGTGCCAGCAGTTACTGGGAGGGGTCTGGGGCCAACGTCCTGACTTTC. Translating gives CASSYWEGSGANVLTF.

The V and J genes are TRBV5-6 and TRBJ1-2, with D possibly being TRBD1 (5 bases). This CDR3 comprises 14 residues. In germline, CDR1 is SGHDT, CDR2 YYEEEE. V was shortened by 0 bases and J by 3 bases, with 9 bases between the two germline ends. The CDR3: CASSLGEGDYGYTF. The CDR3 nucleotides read TGTGCCAGCAGCTTGGGGGAAGGGGACTATGGCTACACCTTC.

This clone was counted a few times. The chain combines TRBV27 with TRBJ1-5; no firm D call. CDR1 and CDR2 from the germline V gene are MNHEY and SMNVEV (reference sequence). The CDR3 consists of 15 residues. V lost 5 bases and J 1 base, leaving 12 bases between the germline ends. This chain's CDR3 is CASSPKVDSNQPQHF. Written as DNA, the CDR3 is TGTGCCAGCAGTCCAAAGGTGGACAGCAATCAGCCCCAGCATTTT.

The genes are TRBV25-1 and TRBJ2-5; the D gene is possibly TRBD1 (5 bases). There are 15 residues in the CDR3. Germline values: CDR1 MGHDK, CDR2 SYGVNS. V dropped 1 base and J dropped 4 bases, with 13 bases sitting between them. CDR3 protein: CASSESGREGETQYF. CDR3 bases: TGTGCCAGCAGTGAATCAGGCAGGGAAGGAGAGACCCAGTACTTC.

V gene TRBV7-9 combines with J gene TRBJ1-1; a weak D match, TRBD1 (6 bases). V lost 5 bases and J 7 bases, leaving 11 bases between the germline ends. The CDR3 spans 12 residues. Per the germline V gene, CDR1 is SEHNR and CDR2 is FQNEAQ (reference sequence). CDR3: CASSPGQIEAFF. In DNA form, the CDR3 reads TGTGCCAGCAGCCCTGGACAGATTGAAGCTTTCTTT.